This T cell receptor beta chain derives from a study of vaccination and CD4 T cells after COVID-19. J was trimmed by 8 bases and V by 3 bases; bases with no gene match: 8. This CDR3 is 16 amino acids long. Looked up from germline, CDR1 is SGHVS and CDR2 is FQNEAQ. Cultured CD4+ T cell DNA underwent sequencing with the Oncomine TCR Beta short-read assay. Each CDR3 protein gets one entry after TCRdb re-called the PCR reads with MiXCR. Among about 19,000 distinct CDR3 sequences listed, 56% were seen once. As to treatment: roughly 10-day PBMC culture with coronavirus spike peptide pools or control peptides (ViraFEST assay). This clonotype was picked up a small number of times. The antigen is not known.

The sequencing sample was made of CD4+ T cells from blood, cultured in vitro. The sequence was collected from a human donor who had recovered from COVID-19. This chain links TRBV7-8 with TRBJ2-1; 12 bases match TRBD2. CDR3 loop: CASSFSGLAGWYEQFF. The CDR3 DNA reads as TGTGCCAGCAGCTTCTCAGGACTAGCGGGATGGTATGAGCAGTTCTTC.